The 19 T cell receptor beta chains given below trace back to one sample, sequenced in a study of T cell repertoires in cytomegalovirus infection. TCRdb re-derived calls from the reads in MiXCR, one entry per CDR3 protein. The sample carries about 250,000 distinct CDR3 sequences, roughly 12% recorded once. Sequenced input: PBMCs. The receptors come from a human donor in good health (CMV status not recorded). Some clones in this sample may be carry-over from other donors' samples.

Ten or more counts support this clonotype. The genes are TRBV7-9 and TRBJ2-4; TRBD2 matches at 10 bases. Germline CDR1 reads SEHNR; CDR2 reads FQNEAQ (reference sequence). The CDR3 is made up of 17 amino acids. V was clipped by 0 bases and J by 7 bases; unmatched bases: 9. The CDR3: CASSLAIPSGRHNIQYF. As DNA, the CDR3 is TGTGCCAGCAGCTTAGCGATCCCTAGCGGGAGACACAACATTCAGTACTTC.

This CDR3 reads CASRRDSGGRVQYF. DNA of the CDR3: TGTGCCAGCCGCAGGGATAGCGGGGGAAGAGTGCAGTACTTC. The J gene is TRBJ2-7, the V gene TRBV2, with 9 bases matching TRBD2. This CDR3 has 14 residues. With 8 bases clipped from V and 9 bases from J, the junction kept 14 bases outside the gene matches. Germline loops: CDR1 SNHLY, CDR2 FYNNEI.

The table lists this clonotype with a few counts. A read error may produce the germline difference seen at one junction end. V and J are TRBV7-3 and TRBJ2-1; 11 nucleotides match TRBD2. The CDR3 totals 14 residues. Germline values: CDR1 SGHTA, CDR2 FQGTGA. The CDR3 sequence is CASSLTSGSGEQFF. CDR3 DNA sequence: TGTGCCAGCAGCCTAACTAGCGGGAGTGGGGAGCAGTTCTTC.

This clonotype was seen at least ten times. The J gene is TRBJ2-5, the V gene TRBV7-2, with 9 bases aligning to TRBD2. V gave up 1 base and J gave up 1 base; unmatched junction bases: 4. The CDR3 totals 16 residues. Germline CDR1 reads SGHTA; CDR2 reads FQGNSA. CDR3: CASSLEGAGGQETQYF. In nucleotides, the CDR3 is TGTGCCAGCAGCTTAGAGGGAGCGGGGGGCCAAGAGACCCAGTACTTC.

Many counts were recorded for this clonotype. In DNA, the CDR3 is TGTGCCACGACGGGACAGGGGTCTCTCTCCTACGAGCAGTACTTC. Its translation is CATTGQGSLSYEQYF. V usage is TRBV10-3 and J usage is TRBJ2-7, with 10 nucleotides matching TRBD1. Germline V gives CDR1 ENHRY, CDR2 SYGVKD. The CDR3 contains 15 residues. With V trimmed by 10 bases and J by 0 bases, 9 bases remained unmatched.

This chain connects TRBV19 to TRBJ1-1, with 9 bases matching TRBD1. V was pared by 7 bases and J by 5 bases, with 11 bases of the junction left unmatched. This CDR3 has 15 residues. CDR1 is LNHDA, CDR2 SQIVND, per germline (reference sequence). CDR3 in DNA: TGTGCCAGTACTCGACAGGGGGACTTATTAACTGAAGCTTTCTTT. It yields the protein CASTRQGDLLTEAFF.

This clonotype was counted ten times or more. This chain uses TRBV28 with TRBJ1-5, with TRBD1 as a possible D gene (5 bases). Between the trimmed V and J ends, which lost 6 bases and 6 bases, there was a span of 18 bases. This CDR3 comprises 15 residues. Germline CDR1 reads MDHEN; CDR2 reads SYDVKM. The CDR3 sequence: CASRLHRGEGQPQHF. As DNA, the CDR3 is TGTGCCAGCAGGCTCCACCGGGGGGAAGGTCAGCCCCAGCATTTT.

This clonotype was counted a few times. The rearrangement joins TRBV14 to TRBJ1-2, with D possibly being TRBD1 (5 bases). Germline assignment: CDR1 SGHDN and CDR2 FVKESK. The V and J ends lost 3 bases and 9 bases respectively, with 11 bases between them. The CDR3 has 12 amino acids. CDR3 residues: CASSHQGRSYTF. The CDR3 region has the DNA TGTGCCAGCAGCCACCAGGGTCGTAGCTACACCTTC.

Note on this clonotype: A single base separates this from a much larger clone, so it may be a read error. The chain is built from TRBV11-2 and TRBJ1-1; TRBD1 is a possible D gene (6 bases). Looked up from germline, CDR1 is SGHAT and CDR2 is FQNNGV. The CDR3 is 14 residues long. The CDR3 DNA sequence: TGTGCCAGGAGCTTAGTCACAGGGCCCACTGAAGCTTTCTTT. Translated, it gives CARSLVTGPTEAFF.

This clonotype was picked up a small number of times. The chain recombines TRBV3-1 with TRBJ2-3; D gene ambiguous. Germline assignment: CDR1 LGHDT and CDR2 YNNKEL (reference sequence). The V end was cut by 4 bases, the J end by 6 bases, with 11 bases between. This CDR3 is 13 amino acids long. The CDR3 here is CASSPGSMDTQYF. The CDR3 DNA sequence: TGTGCCAGCAGCCCCGGGTCCATGGATACGCAGTATTTT.

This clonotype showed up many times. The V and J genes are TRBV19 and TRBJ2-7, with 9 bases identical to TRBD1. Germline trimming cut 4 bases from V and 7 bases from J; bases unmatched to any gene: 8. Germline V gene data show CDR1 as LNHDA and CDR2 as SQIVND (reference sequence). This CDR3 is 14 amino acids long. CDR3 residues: CASSKWTGVEEQYF. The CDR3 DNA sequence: TGTGCCAGTAGTAAATGGACAGGGGTTGAGGAGCAGTACTTC. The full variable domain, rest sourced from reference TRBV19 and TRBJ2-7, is DGGITQSPKYLFRKEGQNVTLSCEQNLNHDAMYWYRQDPGQGLRLIYYSQIVNDFQKGDIAEGYSVSREKKESFPLTVTSAQKNPTAFYLCASSKWTGVEEQYFGPGTRLTVT.

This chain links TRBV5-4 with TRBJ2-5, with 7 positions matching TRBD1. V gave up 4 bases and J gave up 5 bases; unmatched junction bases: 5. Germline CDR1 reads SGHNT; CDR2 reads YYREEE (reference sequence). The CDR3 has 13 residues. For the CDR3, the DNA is TGTGCCAGCAGCGGACAGGTTTCGGAGACCCAGTACTTC. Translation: CASSGQVSETQYF.

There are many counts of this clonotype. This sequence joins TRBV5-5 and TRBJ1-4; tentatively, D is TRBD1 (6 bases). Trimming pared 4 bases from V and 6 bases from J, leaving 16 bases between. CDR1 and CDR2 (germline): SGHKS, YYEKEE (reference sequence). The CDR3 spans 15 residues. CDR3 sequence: CASSPLQGDYEKLFF. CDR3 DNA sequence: TGTGCCAGCAGCCCCTTACAGGGAGATTATGAAAAACTGTTTTTT.

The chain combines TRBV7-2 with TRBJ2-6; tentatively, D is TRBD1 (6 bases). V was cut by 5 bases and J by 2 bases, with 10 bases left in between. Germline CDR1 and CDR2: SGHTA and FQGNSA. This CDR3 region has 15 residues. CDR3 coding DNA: TGTGCCAGCAGCCCGGACAGCCCTGGGGCCAACGTCCTGACTTTC. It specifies CASSPDSPGANVLTF.

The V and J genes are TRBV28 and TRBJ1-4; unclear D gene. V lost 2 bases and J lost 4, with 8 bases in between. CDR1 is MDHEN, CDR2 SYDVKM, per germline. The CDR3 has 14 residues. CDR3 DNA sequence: TGTGCCAGCAGTTTAGGGCAGAGTAATGAAAAACTGTTTTTT. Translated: CASSLGQSNEKLFF.

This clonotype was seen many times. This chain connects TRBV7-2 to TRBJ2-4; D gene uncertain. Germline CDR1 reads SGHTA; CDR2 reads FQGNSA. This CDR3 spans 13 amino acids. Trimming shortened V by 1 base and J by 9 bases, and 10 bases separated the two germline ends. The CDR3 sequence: CASSLVPESIQYF. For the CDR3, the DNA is TGTGCCAGCAGCTTAGTCCCTGAAAGCATTCAGTACTTC. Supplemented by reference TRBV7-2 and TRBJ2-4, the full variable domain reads GAGVSQSPSNKVTEKGKDVELRCDPISGHTALYWYRQSLGQGLEFLIYFQGNSAPDKSGLPSDRFSAERTGGSVSTLTIQRTQQEDSAVYLCASSLVPESIQYFGAGTRLSVL.

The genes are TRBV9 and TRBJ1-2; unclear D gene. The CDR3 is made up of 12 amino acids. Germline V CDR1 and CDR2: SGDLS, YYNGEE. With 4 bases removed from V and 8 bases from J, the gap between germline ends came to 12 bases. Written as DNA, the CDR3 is TGTGCCAGCAGCCCTCATAGTGGAGGCTACACCTTC. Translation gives CASSPHSGGYTF.

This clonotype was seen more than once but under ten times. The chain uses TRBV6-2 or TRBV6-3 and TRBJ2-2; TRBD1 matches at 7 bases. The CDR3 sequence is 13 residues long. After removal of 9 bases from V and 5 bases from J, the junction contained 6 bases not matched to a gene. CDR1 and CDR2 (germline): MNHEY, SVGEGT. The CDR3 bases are TGTGCCAGTAGGACAGGCAGTACCGGGGAGCTGTTTTTT. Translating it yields CASRTGSTGELFF.

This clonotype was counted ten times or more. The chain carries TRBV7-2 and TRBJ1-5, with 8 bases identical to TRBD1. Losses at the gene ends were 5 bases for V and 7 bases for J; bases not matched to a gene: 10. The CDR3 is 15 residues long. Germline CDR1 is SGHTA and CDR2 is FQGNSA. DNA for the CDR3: TGTGCCAGCAGCCCTAAACCAGGGGGCAGACAGCCCCAGCATTTT. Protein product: CASSPKPGGRQPQHF.